The entry that follows covers one T cell receptor (beta chain) sequence. Its cognate antigen is unknown. The source of the sample is a study of T cell responses to AZD1222 COVID-19 vaccine. Study-wide points: Seropositive at baseline were only a handful of AZD1222 recipients. It was only after the peak T cell response that any repertoires were sampled. Spike-specific TCR breadth and depth rose after two AZD1222 doses.

The germline V gene encodes CDR1 SNHLY and CDR2 FYNNEI. V shed 6 bases and J shed 4 bases, with 17 bases lying between them. CDR3 length: 15 residues. Measured with immunoSEQ multiplex PCR; TCRdb has only the in-frame clones, and not every one. The sample yields approximately 140,000 clones, about nine tenths seen once. The clonotype was recovered from an adult in good health. V is TRBV2 and J is TRBJ2-3; D may be TRBD2 (5 bases). The source was peripheral blood, collected on day 0 of AZD1222 vaccination. The CDR3 region is CASSARDLSADTQYF. CDR3 sequence (DNA): TGTGCCAGCAGCGCTCGCGACCTTAGCGCAGATACGCAGTATTTT.